The rows below give T cell receptor beta chains drawn from one sample of a study of blood T cell repertoires in COVID-19. The repertoire was sequenced with immunoSEQ multiplex PCR; TCRdb's copy has only in-frame clones and lacks some. In the table there are approximately 240,000 clones, around four fifths of which are singletons. Specimen: peripheral blood. These receptors all stem from an older woman with active or convalescent COVID-19. The CDR3 runs from the conserved cysteine through the conserved F or W. The D gene is left open where the match is weak. Where a row states a size, it is once, few, many or the class of an expanded clone; other rows omit it.

v_gene	abundance	d_gene	j_gene	CDR3nt	CDR3aa
TRBV11-3	NA	NA	TRBJ2-1	TGTGCCAGCAGGTTACCGGGGTCCCTCGGACGGCAGTTCTTC	CASRLPGSLGRQFF
TRBV7-9	NA	TRBD1	TRBJ1-1	TGTGCCAGCAGCGGGACAGGGGGCGAAGCTTTCTTT	CASSGTGGEAFF
TRBV19	NA	NA	TRBJ1-1	TGTGCCAGTAGTATAGATCTGGCGCAGCAAGGGGATGGTGGCACTGAAGCTTTCTTT	CASSIDLAQQGDGGTEAFF
TRBV3-1/TRBV3-2	NA	NA	TRBJ1-1	TGTGCCAGCAGCCAAGTTACAGGGAAGGTTGAAGCTTTCTTT	CASSQVTGKVEAFF
TRBV29-1	few	TRBD1	TRBJ2-1	TGCAGCGTTGCTAGGACAGGGAATGAGCAGTTCTTC	CSVARTGNEQFF
TRBV2	NA	NA	TRBJ2-5	TGTGCCAGCAGTGGAAGAGAGAGGGAGTACCAAGAGACCCAGTACTTC	CASSGREREYQETQYF
TRBV6-2/TRBV6-3	many	NA	TRBJ1-6	TGTGCCAGCAGCCCTCGACAGAGCTCCTATAATTCACCCCTCCACTTT	CASSPRQSSYNSPLHF
TRBV21-1	NA	NA	TRBJ1-5	TGTGCCAGCAGCAAAGAGGGGGTAGGCGTTAGCAATCAGCCCCAGCATTTT	CASSKEGVGVSNQPQHF
TRBV29-1	NA	NA	TRBJ1-1	TGCAGCGCCCTACCAGGGGTTAACACTGAAGCTTTCTTT	CSALPGVNTEAFF
TRBV6-1	NA	NA	TRBJ1-3	TGTGCCAGCAGTGAATGGCAGGGAACTGGAAACACCATATATTTT	CASSEWQGTGNTIYF
TRBV10-1	NA	NA	TRBJ1-1	TGCGCCAGCAGTGGGCCCGGAGGCGCTGAAGCTTTCTTT	CASSGPGGAEAFF
TRBV5-5	NA	TRBD1	TRBJ1-2	TGTGCCAGCAGCTTCGGACAGGGGAACTATGGCTACACCTTC	CASSFGQGNYGYTF
TRBV5-1	NA	TRBD1	TRBJ1-1	TGCGCCAGCAGCGGGGGACAGGGGGCCATGAACACTGAAGCTTTCTTT	CASSGGQGAMNTEAFF
TRBV11-1	NA	NA	TRBJ2-3	TGTGCCAGCAGCCCGGGGAGTACTTACAGCACAGATACGCAGTATTTT	CASSPGSTYSTDTQYF
TRBV27	NA	NA	TRBJ2-5	TGTGCCAGCAGTCCCCTCACAAAGGGGGGGGATTGGGAGACCCAGTACTTC	CASSPLTKGGDWETQYF
TRBV27	NA	TRBD2	TRBJ2-3	TGTGCCAGCAGTTTTGCGGGGGGTCACACAGATACGCAGTATTTT	CASSFAGGHTDTQYF
TRBV7-6	NA	NA	TRBJ1-6	TGTGCCAGCAGCCCGCGGACAGACCTCAATTCACCCCTCCACTTT	CASSPRTDLNSPLHF
TRBV28	NA	TRBD2	TRBJ2-2	TGTGCCAGCAGTCCCTGGAGCGGGGGAGAAACCGGGGAGCTGTTTTTT	CASSPWSGGETGELFF
TRBV11-3	few	NA	TRBJ2-4	TGTGCCAGCTCCCGACCCCGGGAAAGGGACATTCAGTACTTC	CASSRPRERDIQYF
TRBV14	NA	TRBD1	TRBJ1-1	TGTGCCAGCAGTGCCACAGGGGACACTGAAGCTTTCTTT	CASSATGDTEAFF
TRBV27	NA	TRBD1	TRBJ2-1	TGTGCCAGCAGTTCGGGACAGAGTAGGCCGTTCTTC	CASSSGQSRPFF
TRBV4-1	NA	TRBD2	TRBJ2-7	TGCGCCAGCAGCCAAGATACAGCGGGAGCGGTATACGAGCAGTACTTC	CASSQDTAGAVYEQYF
TRBV12-3/TRBV12-4	NA	NA	TRBJ1-4	TGTGCCAGCTGGGGGGGAGAAAAACTGTTTTTT	CASWGGEKLFF
TRBV30	NA	TRBD2	TRBJ2-3	TGTGCCTGGAGTGTACCCCTAGCGGGAGTTGGAGATACGCAGTATTTT	CAWSVPLAGVGDTQYF